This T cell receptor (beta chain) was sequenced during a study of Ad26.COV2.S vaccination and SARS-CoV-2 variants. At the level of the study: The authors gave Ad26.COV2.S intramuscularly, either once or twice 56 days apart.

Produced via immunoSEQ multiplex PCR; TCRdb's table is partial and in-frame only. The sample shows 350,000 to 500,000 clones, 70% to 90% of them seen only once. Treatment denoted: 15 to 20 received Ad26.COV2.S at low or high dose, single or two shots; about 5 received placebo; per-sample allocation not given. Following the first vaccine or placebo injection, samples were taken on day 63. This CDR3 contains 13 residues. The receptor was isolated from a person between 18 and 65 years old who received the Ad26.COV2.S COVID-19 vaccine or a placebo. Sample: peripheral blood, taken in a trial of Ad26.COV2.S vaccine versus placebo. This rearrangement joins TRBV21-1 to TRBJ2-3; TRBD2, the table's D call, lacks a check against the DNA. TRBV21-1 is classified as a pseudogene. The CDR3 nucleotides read TGTGCCAGCAGCAAAACTAGCACAGATACGCAGTATTTT. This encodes CASSKTSTDTQYF.